Shown below are 26 T cell receptor beta chains from a single sample sequenced in a study of T-cell reconstitution after alpha-beta-depleted transplantation in children. Molecular barcoding with unique molecular identifiers was used for the TCRbeta library. TCRdb redid the calling of the PCR reads with MiXCR, one entry per CDR3 protein. Among 45,000 to 60,000 distinct CDR3 sequences, 40% to 60% were seen once, and the ten largest hold roughly two fifths. Material: peripheral blood, obtained before TCRalphabeta/CD19-depleted stem cell transplant. Source of these receptors: a boy less than two years old with SCID, due to receive a stem cell transplant.

The chain joins TRBV14 to TRBJ2-7, with 8 bases fitting TRBD1. After removal of 4 bases from V and 4 bases from J, the junction contained 9 bases not matched to a gene. The CDR3 contains 15 residues. Looked up from germline, CDR1 is SGHDN and CDR2 is FVKESK. The CDR3 DNA reads as TGTGCCAGCAGCCCTCAAGGACAGGGCTTTTACGAGCAGTACTTC. Translated, it gives CASSPQGQGFYEQYF.

J is TRBJ2-7 and V is TRBV9; TRBD1 matches at 8 bases. There are 15 residues in the CDR3. V lost 3 bases, J lost 2 bases, and 7 bases stayed unmatched. Germline loops: CDR1 SGDLS, CDR2 YYNGEE. The CDR3 reads CASSAGDRSAYEQYF. CDR3 coding DNA: TGTGCCAGCAGCGCTGGGGACAGGTCTGCCTACGAGCAGTACTTC.

The chain is built from TRBV6-5 and TRBJ1-2; 9 nucleotides line up with TRBD1. With V trimmed by 4 bases and J by 8 bases, 5 bases remained unmatched. This CDR3 has 13 amino acids. Germline lookup yields CDR1 MNHEY and CDR2 SVGAGI. In DNA, the CDR3 is TGTGCCAGCAGTTCGACAGGGGGTAACGGCTACACCTTC. Its translation is CASSSTGGNGYTF.

The chain couples TRBV2 to TRBJ1-6; possibly TRBD1 for D (5 bases). Germline V gene lookup returns CDR1 SNHLY and CDR2 FYNNEI. V was pared by 7 bases and J by 8 bases, with 15 bases between. This CDR3 is 14 amino acids long. The CDR3 here is CASTPDRSYSPLHF. CDR3 coding DNA: TGTGCCAGCACCCCCGACAGATCCTATTCACCCCTCCACTTT.

The chain combines TRBV5-1 with TRBJ2-7; TRBD1 matches 7 bases. Losses at the gene ends were 4 bases for V and 5 bases for J; bases not matched to a gene: 12. Germline CDR1 and CDR2: SGHRS and YFSETQ. CDR3 length: 15 amino acids. The CDR3 bases are TGCGCCAGCAGCGCTCGACAGGGCAGTTTCCACGAGCAGTACTTC. Translating it yields CASSARQGSFHEQYF.

The chain recombines TRBV12-3 or TRBV12-4 with TRBJ2-7; TRBD1 aligns across 11 bases. The CDR3 covers 16 residues. V gave up 5 bases and J gave up 0 bases; unmatched junction bases: 6. CDR3 bases: TGTGCCAGCAGTATGGGACAGGGGGTTTCCTCCTACGAGCAGTACTTC. This gives the protein CASSMGQGVSSYEQYF.

This sequence joins TRBV5-1 and TRBJ2-7; 9 bases are shared with TRBD2. The CDR3 covers 15 residues. Germline CDR1 reads SGHRS; CDR2 reads YFSETQ. Losses at the gene ends were 3 bases for V and 7 bases for J; bases not matched to a gene: 11. In DNA form, the CDR3 reads TGCGCCAGCAGCTGGTTAGCGGGGGAGATGGGGGAGCAGTACTTC. Translation: CASSWLAGEMGEQYF.

The V call is TRBV12-3 or TRBV12-4, the J call TRBJ1-2; D possibly corresponds to TRBD1 (5 bases). V lost 3 bases and J lost 8, with 13 bases in between. There are 13 residues in the CDR3. The CDR3, as DNA: TGTGCCAGCAGTTTCACAGGTTTCGACGGCTACACCTTC. Its protein product is CASSFTGFDGYTF.

V and J are TRBV6-1 and TRBJ2-6; 8 positions match TRBD1. With 6 bases clipped from V and 2 bases from J, the junction kept 3 bases outside the gene matches. This CDR3 spans 15 amino acids. Germline CDR1 is MNHNS and CDR2 is SASEGT. The CDR3, as DNA: TGTGCCAGCAGCAAGACAGGGGCTGGGGCCAACGTCCTGACTTTC. This encodes CASSKTGAGANVLTF.

V and J are TRBV4-3 and TRBJ1-1; the D gene is possibly TRBD1 (6 bases). V gave up 0 bases and J gave up 4 bases, with 9 bases separating them. The CDR3 covers 14 residues. Germline V gives CDR1 LGHNA, CDR2 YSLEER. CDR3 loop: CASSQDRGITEAFF. The CDR3, as DNA: TGCGCCAGCAGCCAAGATAGGGGGATCACTGAAGCTTTCTTT.

Only one count was recorded for this clonotype. The junction departs from germline at one end; a sequencing error may be responsible. This sequence joins TRBV7-3 and TRBJ2-3, with a possible D match to TRBD2 (6 bases). Germline CDR1 SGHTA, CDR2 FQGTGA. This CDR3 contains 14 residues. The CDR3 nucleotides are TGTGCTAGCAGCCCGACTAGTGCCACAGATACGCAGTATTTT. The encoded protein is CASSPTSATDTQYF.

This clonotype has more than one count but fewer than ten. The chain employs TRBV6-4 and TRBJ2-2, with D perhaps TRBD2 (5 bases). CDR3 length equals 14 residues. Deletions cut 3 bases from V and 3 bases from J, with 8 bases between. The germline V gene encodes CDR1 MRHNA and CDR2 SNTAGT. CDR3 coding DNA: TGTGCCAGCAGTGAAGGCGGGCACACCGGGGAGCTGTTTTTT. Translating it yields CASSEGGHTGELFF.

This clonotype was recorded a few times. In DNA, the CDR3 is TGTGCCATCAGTCGCAGCCGTAATGAAAAACTGTTTTTT. This codes for CAISRSRNEKLFF. This chain uses TRBV10-3 with TRBJ1-4; D is unresolved. The V end was cut by 5 bases, the J end by 4 bases, with 8 bases between. This CDR3 comprises 13 residues. From germline, CDR1 is ENHRY and CDR2 SYGVKD.

The chain recombines TRBV6-5 with TRBJ1-5, with D possibly matching TRBD1 (6 bases). CDR3 size: 16 residues. Between the trimmed V and J ends, which lost 4 bases and 5 bases, there was a span of 18 bases. Germline loops: CDR1 MNHEY, CDR2 SVGAGI. In nucleotides, the CDR3 is TGTGCCAGCAGTTCCTACTATACCGGGACACATCAGCCCCAGCATTTT. It specifies CASSSYYTGTHQPQHF.

The rearrangement links TRBV7-9 to TRBJ2-3; 7 positions agree with TRBD1. Germline trimming cut 3 bases from V and 12 bases from J; bases unmatched to any gene: 12. Germline V gene sequence: CDR1 SEHNR, CDR2 FQNEAQ (reference sequence). This CDR3 has 14 residues. The CDR3 sequence is CASSLVGHRDSQYF. The CDR3 nucleotides read TGTGCCAGCAGCTTGGTGGGGCACCGGGACAGTCAGTATTTT.

This clonotype has a single count. The chain joins TRBV25-1 to TRBJ2-7; D may be TRBD1 (5 bases). V lost 3 bases and J lost 1, with 13 bases in between. CDR3 length equals 15 residues. The V gene's germline CDR1 is MGHDK and CDR2 SYGVNS. The CDR3 spells CASSEAGAFSYEQYF. For the CDR3, the DNA is TGTGCCAGCAGTGAGGCTGGGGCTTTTTCCTACGAGCAGTACTTC.

V gene TRBV11-2 combines with J gene TRBJ2-3, with D possibly being TRBD1 or TRBD2 (6 bases each). The CDR3 totals 17 residues. V gave up 0 bases and J gave up 2 bases, with 15 bases separating them. CDR1 and CDR2 from the germline V gene are SGHAT and FQNNGV. This CDR3 is CASSLDRGRRFTDTQYF. CDR3 sequence (DNA): TGTGCCAGCAGCTTAGATCGGGGGCGCCGCTTCACAGATACGCAGTATTTT.

This clonotype was observed once. The chain has TRBV29-1 and TRBJ1-2; TRBD1 might be the D (6 bases). V lost 4 bases to trimming and J lost 4 bases, with 10 bases between them. Per germline, CDR1 SQVTM and CDR2 ANQGSEA. This CDR3 contains 12 residues. The CDR3 loop reads CSVARGSYGYTF. For the CDR3, the DNA is TGCAGCGTTGCCAGGGGATCCTATGGCTACACCTTC.

This clonotype was found many times. This chain uses TRBV5-1 with TRBJ2-1, with unresolved D. CDR3 length equals 13 residues. V was pared by 2 bases and J by 10 bases, with 13 bases between. Looked up from germline, CDR1 is SGHRS and CDR2 is YFSETQ. CDR3 sequence (DNA): TGCGCCAGCAGCTTTCGTTCGCTGGTGGAGCAGTTCTTC. It translates to CASSFRSLVEQFF.

The chain is built from TRBV6-1 and TRBJ1-1; maybe TRBD1 (6 bases). The CDR3 is 14 amino acids. Germline loops: CDR1 MNHNS, CDR2 SASEGT. V lost 5 bases to trimming and J lost 5 bases, with 15 bases between them. CDR3 sequence: CASSIGGRGTEAFF. CDR3 DNA sequence: TGTGCCAGCAGTATTGGGGGGCGGGGAACTGAAGCTTTCTTT.

The J gene is TRBJ2-2, the V gene TRBV12-3 or TRBV12-4; TRBD1 agrees at 9 bases. V was clipped by 4 bases and J by 7 bases; unmatched bases: 10. The CDR3 length is 16 residues. DNA of the CDR3: TGTGCCAGCAGTTCACCGGGACAGGGTAGTGGCGGGGAGCTGTTTTTT. It translates to CASSSPGQGSGGELFF.

In its sample, this clonotype was seen a few times. The chain carries TRBV7-2 and TRBJ2-7, with 8 bases aligning to TRBD1. Per germline, CDR1 SGHTA and CDR2 FQGNSA. The length of the CDR3 is 14 residues. Germline trimming cut 2 bases from V and 7 bases from J; bases unmatched to any gene: 7. The CDR3 bases are TGTGCCAGCAGCTTAATGCAGGGGGCGGGAGAGCAGTACTTC. It yields the protein CASSLMQGAGEQYF. Complete variable domain (other parts from reference TRBV7-2 and TRBJ2-7): GAGVSQSPSNKVTEKGKDVELRCDPISGHTALYWYRQSLGQGLEFLIYFQGNSAPDKSGLPSDRFSAERTGGSVSTLTIQRTQQEDSAVYLCASSLMQGAGEQYFGPGTRLTVT.

This clonotype was observed a single time. The chain couples TRBV5-5 to TRBJ2-1; possible D gene TRBD1, 6 bases. V lost 7 bases to trimming and J lost 4 bases, with 18 bases between them. Germline V gene data show CDR1 as SGHKS and CDR2 as YYEKEE (reference sequence). The CDR3 spans 15 residues. The CDR3 region is CASAFEGTLYNEQFF. The CDR3 nucleotides are TGTGCCAGCGCGTTTGAGGGGACACTTTACAATGAGCAGTTCTTC.

This sequence joins TRBV7-8 and TRBJ1-4; D ambiguous. V lost 1 base and J lost 8, with 14 bases in between. The germline V gene has CDR1 SGHVS and CDR2 FQNEAQ. The CDR3 consists of 15 residues. The CDR3 DNA is TGTGCCAGCAGCTTAGGAACCTCGATGGGAGAAAAACTGTTTTTT. This codes for CASSLGTSMGEKLFF.

The chain is built from TRBV12-3 or TRBV12-4 and TRBJ1-1, with 10 bases that match TRBD1. The CDR3 sequence is 16 residues long. With 2 bases clipped from V and 6 bases from J, the junction kept 9 bases outside the gene matches. The CDR3 region has the DNA TGTGCCAGCAGTTTACGGAACCGGGACAGGGGACCTGAAGCTTTCTTT. Amino acid sequence: CASSLRNRDRGPEAFF.

This rearrangement joins TRBV11-2 to TRBJ1-2; D call uncertain. Deletions cut 3 bases from V and 2 bases from J, with 13 bases between. The germline gives CDR1 SGHAT, CDR2 FQNNGV. The CDR3 has 15 amino acids. The chain's CDR3 is CASSFQSTVNYGYTF. Written as DNA, the CDR3 is TGTGCCAGCAGCTTCCAATCGACGGTAAACTATGGCTACACCTTC.